This TCR beta chain was recorded in a study of tumor-infiltrating lymphocytes in primary liver carcinoma. Germline V gives CDR1 MDHEN, CDR2 SYDVKM. The CDR3 loop spans 13 amino acids. A constant-region primer primed TCR beta cDNA synthesis from 500 to 550 ng of total RNA. Three-round nested multiplex PCR performed with slightly modified ARM-PCR produced the TCR beta libraries. Researchers ran the first two PCR rounds for roughly 11 cycles each with TRBV1-TRBV30 forward primers and a C-beta reverse primer. One entry per CDR3 protein results from TCRdb running MiXCR on the multiplex PCR reads. The sample has fewer than 85,000 distinct CDR3 sequences; 65% to 75% are singletons. This clonotype was found a few times. This sequence may be a read error, since a much larger clone differs from it by one base. Unsorted bulk tissue, about 18-32 mg of it, served as the source for co-extraction of RNA and DNA.

V and J are TRBV28 and TRBJ2-3, with D possibly matching TRBD2 (6 bases). This receptor was obtained from a man in his forties with primary liver carcinoma and hepatitis B virus infection. The specimen sequenced was tumor-adjacent normal liver tissue. For the CDR3, the DNA is TGTGCCAGCCATCAGGGAGGCACAGATACGCGGTATTTT. Translating it yields CASHQGGTDTRYF.